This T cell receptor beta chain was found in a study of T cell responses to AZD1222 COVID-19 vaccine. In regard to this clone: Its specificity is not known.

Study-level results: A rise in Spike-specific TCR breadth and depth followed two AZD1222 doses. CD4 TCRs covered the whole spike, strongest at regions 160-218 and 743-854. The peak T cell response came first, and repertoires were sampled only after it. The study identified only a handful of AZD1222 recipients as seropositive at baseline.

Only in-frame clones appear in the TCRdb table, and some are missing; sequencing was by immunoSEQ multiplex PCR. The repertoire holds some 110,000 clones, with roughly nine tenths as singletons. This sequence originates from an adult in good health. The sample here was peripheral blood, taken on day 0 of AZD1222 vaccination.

CDR3 sequence: CASSPGLAGLYEQYF. In nucleotides, the CDR3 is TGTGCCAGCAGCCCGGGACTAGCGGGACTCTACGAGCAGTACTTC. The chain joins TRBV7-2 to TRBJ2-7; 13 nucleotides align to TRBD2. V was clipped by 5 bases and J by 3 bases; unmatched bases: 4. This CDR3 contains 15 residues. Germline loops: CDR1 SGHTA, CDR2 FQGNSA.